Presented here are 32 T cell receptor beta chains from one specimen sequenced in a study of OX40 agonist ivuxolimab in advanced cancers. Repertoires were generated with immunoSEQ multiplex PCR, while TCRdb's copy carries only in-frame clones and drops some. The sample lists about 19,000 clones; around nine tenths were seen once. The specimen comprised CD4+ or CD8+ T cells sorted from blood, sampled in a trial of the OX40 agonist ivuxolimab. The receptors stem from an adult with an advanced solid tumor such as melanoma, head and neck, liver or kidney cancer.

The V gene is TRBV6-5, the J gene TRBJ2-4, with D perhaps TRBD2 (6 bases). Trimming took off 4 bases at V and 0 bases at J, with 13 bases between the two ends. CDR3 length: 16 residues. Germline loops: CDR1 MNHEY, CDR2 SVGAGI. CDR3 coding DNA: TGTGCCAGCAGTTTAAACATGGGACTAGCCAAAAACATTCAGTACTTC. Protein sequence: CASSLNMGLAKNIQYF.

The CDR3 protein is CASSLLRTGGGPQHF. DNA of the CDR3: TGTGCCAGCAGTCTCTTACGGACAGGAGGAGGGCCCCAGCATTTT. V gene TRBV28 combines with J gene TRBJ1-5; 7 positions match TRBD1. The CDR3 is 15 amino acids. V lost 5 bases, J lost 9 bases, and 13 bases stayed unmatched. Looked up from germline, CDR1 is MDHEN and CDR2 is SYDVKM.

The chain joins TRBV19 to TRBJ2-1; TRBD2 agrees at 11 bases. The CDR3 contains 14 residues. In germline, CDR1 is LNHDA, CDR2 SQIVND (reference sequence). Trimming took 6 bases from V and 4 from J; bases not matched to a gene: 2. The CDR3 region has the DNA TGTGCCAGTAGCGGGACTAGCGGATACAATGAGCAGTTCTTC. Protein sequence: CASSGTSGYNEQFF.

This chain links TRBV29-1 with TRBJ1-2; a weak D match, TRBD1 (5 bases). Per the germline V gene, CDR1 is SQVTM and CDR2 is ANQGSEA. Trimming stripped 2 bases from V and 4 bases from J, with 17 bases between. CDR3 length: 15 residues. CDR3 residues: CSVEKGTTWGYGYTF. The CDR3 bases are TGCAGCGTTGAAAAGGGGACGACCTGGGGCTATGGCTACACCTTC. Full variable domain (missing parts from reference TRBV29-1 and TRBJ1-2): SAVISQKPSRDICQRGTSLTIQCQVDSQVTMMFWYRQQPGQSLTLIATANQGSEATYESGFVIDKFPISRPNLTFSTLTVSNMSPEDSSIYLCSVEKGTTWGYGYTFGSGTRLTVV.

The rearrangement links TRBV27 to TRBJ2-7, with TRBD2 identical over 9 bases. Trimming removed 7 bases from V and 2 bases from J; junction bases left unmatched: 9. Germline loops: CDR1 MNHEY, CDR2 SMNVEV (reference sequence). CDR3 length: 15 amino acids. The CDR3 reads CASTLRAGGPYEQYF. As DNA, the CDR3 is TGTGCCAGCACTCTACGGGCGGGAGGGCCCTACGAGCAGTACTTC.

The gene calls are TRBV27 and TRBJ2-7; 13 nucleotides line up with TRBD2. The trim removed 5 bases at V and 0 bases at J, leaving 7 bases unmatched. The CDR3 is 17 amino acids. CDR1 and CDR2 (germline): MNHEY, SMNVEV (reference sequence). This CDR3 is CASSHGTSGISSYEQYF. CDR3 nucleotide sequence: TGTGCCAGCAGTCACGGGACTAGCGGGATCAGCTCCTACGAGCAGTACTTC.

J is TRBJ2-5 and V is TRBV7-9; D remains ambiguous. V lost 5 bases, J lost 5 bases, and 9 bases lay in between. The CDR3 length is 12 residues. CDR1 and CDR2 (germline): SEHNR, FQNEAQ (reference sequence). In DNA form, the CDR3 reads TGTGCCAGCAGCAAATTAAGGGAGACCCAGTACTTC. Protein product: CASSKLRETQYF.

This clone was found once. The genes are TRBV7-9 and TRBJ1-2; D gene uncertain. Trimming removed 5 bases from V and 1 base from J, with 11 bases in between. This CDR3 is built from 14 residues. Germline-derived CDR1 and CDR2 are SEHNR and FQNEAQ (reference sequence). The CDR3 loop is CASSLADVNYGYTF. The CDR3 coding sequence is TGTGCCAGCAGCCTTGCGGACGTTAACTATGGCTACACCTTC.

This chain uses TRBV6-5 with TRBJ2-1; TRBD2 is a possible D gene (6 bases). This CDR3 contains 11 residues. From germline, CDR1 is MNHEY and CDR2 SVGAGI. V was clipped by 6 bases and J by 15 bases, with 15 bases between them. The CDR3 sequence is CASSSPGLVFF. Here the CDR3 DNA reads TGTGCCAGCAGCTCACCGGGACTCGTGTTCTTC.

This rearrangement joins TRBV5-4 to TRBJ2-3; D remains ambiguous. The CDR3 totals 13 residues. The germline V gene has CDR1 SGHNT and CDR2 YYREEE (reference sequence). Trimming stripped 7 bases from V and 1 base from J, with 10 bases between. Here the CDR3 reads CASGPPRTDTQYF. As DNA, the CDR3 is TGTGCCAGCGGACCTCCCCGCACAGATACGCAGTATTTT.

J is TRBJ2-3 and V is TRBV5-1; unclear D gene. Germline V gene data show CDR1 as SGHRS and CDR2 as YFSETQ. The ends were cut back, 4 bases at V and 6 bases at J, with 6 bases in the middle. This CDR3 is built from 11 residues. The CDR3 sequence is CASSEVDTQYF. In DNA, the CDR3 is TGCGCCAGCAGCGAAGTGGATACGCAGTATTTT.

This chain connects TRBV5-1 to TRBJ2-1, with D perhaps TRBD1 or TRBD2 (6 bases each). The ends were cut back, 2 bases at V and 6 bases at J, with 12 bases in the middle. The germline CDR1 and CDR2 sequences are SGHRS and YFSETQ. This CDR3 spans 14 amino acids. The DNA for the CDR3 is TGCGCCAGCAGCTTAGGGGGGAATACCAATGAGCAGTTCTTC. Translation gives CASSLGGNTNEQFF.

The chain is built from TRBV10-3 and TRBJ2-7; 9 nucleotides line up with TRBD1. CDR1 and CDR2 (germline): ENHRY, SYGVKD. The CDR3 runs to 15 residues. With 10 bases clipped from V and 6 bases from J, the junction kept 16 bases outside the gene matches. CDR3 nucleotide sequence: TGTGCCACCTCCCCCCGGGACAGGGCTCCCCTCGAGCAGTACTTC. Translated, it gives CATSPRDRAPLEQYF.

The chain recombines TRBV4-2 with TRBJ2-1; D ambiguous. The CDR3 has 11 amino acids. The V gene's germline CDR1 is LGHNA and CDR2 YNFKEQ. The V end was cut by 1 base, the J end by 6 bases, with 1 base between. The CDR3 bases are TGTGCCAGCAGCCAAGTCAATGAGCAGTTCTTC. Its protein product is CASSQVNEQFF.

This sequence joins TRBV6-6 and TRBJ2-7; 7 bases are a match to TRBD1. The CDR3 has 12 amino acids. CDR1 and CDR2 from the germline V gene are MNHNY and SVGAGI (reference sequence). V gave up 11 bases and J gave up 2 bases; unmatched junction bases: 6. In nucleotides, the CDR3 is TGTGCCCATGGGACAGAAGCCTACGAGCAGTACTTC. Residues: CAHGTEAYEQYF.

The chain recombines TRBV19 with TRBJ2-4, with D uncertain. The J call is in doubt because the DNA end fits TRBJ2-7 better. The V gene's germline CDR1 is LNHDA and CDR2 SQIVND (reference sequence). The length of the CDR3 is 11 residues. The CDR3 DNA reads as TGTGCCAGTAGTATTTTTGGCGAGCAGTACTTC. Translation: CASSIFGEQYF.

The chain has TRBV5-5 and TRBJ1-1; no definite D call. The germline CDR1 and CDR2 sequences are SGHKS and YYEKEE (reference sequence). Trimming removed 4 bases at V and 1 base at J, with 20 bases between. This CDR3 is built from 17 residues. CDR3 loop: CASSPQETAARNTEAFF. The CDR3 DNA is TGTGCCAGCAGCCCTCAGGAAACCGCCGCCAGGAACACTGAAGCTTTCTTT.

The V call is TRBV28, the J call TRBJ1-5; possible D gene TRBD1, 5 bases. The germline CDR1 and CDR2 sequences are MDHEN and SYDVKM. CDR3 length: 14 residues. Trimming cost V 8 bases and J 3 bases, with 14 bases left between them. CDR3 in DNA: TGTGCCAGCCGAGGGGATTACGACAATCAGCCCCAGCATTTT. This codes for CASRGDYDNQPQHF.

The J gene is TRBJ2-1, the V gene TRBV27, with 11 bases that match TRBD2. V shed 7 bases and J 2 bases; nucleotides not matched to a gene: 4. In germline, CDR1 is MNHEY, CDR2 SMNVEV (reference sequence). This CDR3 is built from 15 residues. CDR3 in DNA: TGTGCCAGCAAACTAGCGGGAGAGCCCTACAATGAGCAGTTCTTC. It encodes CASKLAGEPYNEQFF.

This clone appeared once. CDR3 in amino acids: CASGTSAYNEQFF. For the CDR3, the DNA is TGTGCCAGCGGGACTAGCGCTTACAATGAGCAGTTCTTC. The chain recombines TRBV7-3 with TRBJ2-1; 10 bases fit TRBD2. The J segment lost 4 bases and the V segment lost 8 bases, leaving 2 bases of the junction unmatched. Germline CDR1 is SGHTA and CDR2 is FQGTGA. This CDR3 is 13 amino acids long.

The genes are TRBV6-5 and TRBJ1-5, with D tentatively TRBD1 (6 bases). Germline-derived CDR1 and CDR2 are MNHEY and SVGAGI. The CDR3 extends over 15 amino acids. Trimming removed 2 bases at V and 6 bases at J, with 14 bases between. The chain's CDR3 is CASSYMRGLGQPQHF. The CDR3 DNA is TGTGCCAGCAGTTACATGCGGGGGCTGGGTCAGCCCCAGCATTTT.

The gene calls are TRBV11-2 and TRBJ1-5, with a tentative D call TRBD1 (6 bases). V lost 1 base and J 2 bases, leaving 9 bases between the germline ends. The CDR3 runs to 15 residues. The germline gives CDR1 SGHAT, CDR2 FQNNGV. In nucleotides, the CDR3 is TGTGCCAGCAGCTTAGGGCCAGGGGGCAATCAGCCCCAGCATTTT. Encoded protein: CASSLGPGGNQPQHF.

This sequence joins TRBV7-9 and TRBJ2-7; D is possibly TRBD2 (5 bases). V gave up 5 bases and J gave up 2 bases, with 13 bases separating them. Germline V gives CDR1 SEHNR, CDR2 FQNEAQ (reference sequence). The CDR3 loop spans 14 amino acids. The CDR3 bases are TGTGCCAGCAGCGAAGGACTGAAGCCCTACGAGCAGTACTTC. It translates to CASSEGLKPYEQYF.

The rearrangement joins TRBV28 to TRBJ2-5; the match to TRBD1 covers 9 bases. Germline V gene lookup returns CDR1 MDHEN and CDR2 SYDVKM. V gave up 4 bases and J gave up 1 base; unmatched junction bases: 7. The CDR3 length is 16 residues. The CDR3 DNA is TGTGCCAGCAGTTCCCCCCGGGACAGGGTCCAAGAGACCCAGTACTTC. This codes for CASSSPRDRVQETQYF.

The chain uses TRBV19 and TRBJ2-5; 11 bases fit TRBD2. Germline loops: CDR1 LNHDA, CDR2 SQIVND (reference sequence). J lost 2 bases, V lost 5 bases, and 7 bases had no gene match. There are 16 residues in the CDR3. The CDR3 DNA sequence: TGTGCCAGTAGTCCTCGACTAGCGGGATTACAAGAGACCCAGTACTTC. This gives the protein CASSPRLAGLQETQYF.

The V call is TRBV9, the J call TRBJ2-1; D remains ambiguous. CDR1 is SGDLS, CDR2 YYNGEE, per germline. The CDR3 runs 15 residues. Between the trimmed V and J ends, which lost 4 bases and 7 bases, there was a span of 18 bases. The CDR3 here is CASSLQATSTNEQFF. The CDR3 coding sequence is TGTGCCAGCAGCCTTCAGGCCACGAGCACAAATGAGCAGTTCTTC.

The V gene is TRBV7-9, the J gene TRBJ2-5; unclear D gene. From germline, CDR1 is SEHNR and CDR2 FQNEAQ (reference sequence). V was clipped by 1 base and J by 5 bases, with 11 bases between them. This CDR3 is 14 amino acids long. The CDR3 sequence is CASSLVGMGETQYF. The DNA for the CDR3 is TGTGCCAGCAGCTTAGTAGGGATGGGGGAGACCCAGTACTTC.

The gene calls are TRBV11-2 and TRBJ2-7; weak D call: TRBD2 (6 bases). CDR3 length equals 14 residues. V was trimmed by 5 bases and J by 2 bases, leaving 13 bases between them. CDR1 SGHAT and CDR2 FQNNGV come from the germline V gene. CDR3 DNA: TGTGCCAGCAGCCCTCGGGACTTGCCCTACGAGCAGTACTTC. Residues: CASSPRDLPYEQYF.

The rearrangement joins TRBV11-3 to TRBJ2-1; tentative D call: TRBD2 (6 bases). The CDR3 loop spans 16 amino acids. Trimming left V 1 base short and J 8 bases short, with 18 bases between. The germline CDR1 and CDR2 sequences are SGHNT and YENEEA. The CDR3 DNA reads TGTGCCAGCAGCTTAGTTTCCGGGAGATACGGCGATGAGCAGTTCTTC. Translating it yields CASSLVSGRYGDEQFF.

This sequence joins TRBV25-1 and TRBJ1-2; possible D gene TRBD1, 6 bases. The length of the CDR3 is 13 residues. Trimming stripped 5 bases from V and 8 bases from J, with 15 bases between. Germline CDR1 is MGHDK and CDR2 is SYGVNS. The DNA for the CDR3 is TGTGCCAGCAGTCTGAACAGGGCGGAGGGCTACACCTTC. Its protein is CASSLNRAEGYTF.

V is TRBV29-1 and J is TRBJ2-1, with TRBD1 matching 9 bases. J lost 6 bases, V lost 8 bases, and 8 bases had no gene match. CDR3 size: 13 residues. CDR1 and CDR2 (germline): SQVTM, ANQGSEA. CDR3 amino acids: CSSTGTGINEQFF. The CDR3 nucleotides are TGCAGCTCGACCGGGACAGGGATCAATGAGCAGTTCTTC.

The chain recombines TRBV11-2 with TRBJ2-7; 10 bases fit TRBD2. The V gene's germline CDR1 is SGHAT and CDR2 FQNNGV. V dropped 5 bases and J dropped 6; count of bases not matched to a gene: 10. This CDR3 has 15 residues. The CDR3 DNA is TGTGCCAGCAGCCCTCTAGCGGGAGCGGGGGTCGAGCAGTACTTC. This sequence encodes CASSPLAGAGVEQYF.